This T cell receptor beta chain was profiled in a study of breast tumors, draining lymph nodes, adjacent tissues. Using its own MiXCR run on the multiplex PCR reads, TCRdb lists one record per CDR3 protein. The sample carries 15,000 to 20,000 distinct CDR3 sequences, around two fifths recorded once. Study observations and caveats: Most tumor T cells seemingly derive from lymph node, then expand in tumor.

V lost 1 base and J lost 5; bases outside the gene matches: 2. CDR1 and CDR2 (germline): LGHDT, YNNKEL (reference sequence). CDR3 size: 15 residues. Many counts were recorded for this clonotype. What it binds is not known. The source is a female donor with breast cancer. Some clones in this sample may be carry-over from other donors' samples. The V and J genes are TRBV3-1 and TRBJ2-1, with 10 positions matching TRBD2. The sample consisted of breast tumor tissue. The CDR3 coding sequence is TGTGCCAGCAGCCAAGGGGGACTAGCGAACAATGAGCAGTTCTTC. It codes for CASSQGGLANNEQFF.